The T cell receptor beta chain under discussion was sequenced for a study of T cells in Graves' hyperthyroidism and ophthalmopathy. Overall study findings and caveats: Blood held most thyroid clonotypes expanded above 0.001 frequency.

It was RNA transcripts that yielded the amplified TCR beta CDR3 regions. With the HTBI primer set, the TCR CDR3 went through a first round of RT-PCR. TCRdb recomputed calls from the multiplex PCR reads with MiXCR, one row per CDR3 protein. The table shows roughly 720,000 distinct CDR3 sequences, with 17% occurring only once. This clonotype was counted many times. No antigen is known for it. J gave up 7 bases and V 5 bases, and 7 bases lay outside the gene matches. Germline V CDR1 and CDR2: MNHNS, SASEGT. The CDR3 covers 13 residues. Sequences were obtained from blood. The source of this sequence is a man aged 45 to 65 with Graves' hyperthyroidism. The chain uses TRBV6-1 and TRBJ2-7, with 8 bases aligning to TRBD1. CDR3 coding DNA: TGTGCCAGCAGTCTAAGACAGGGGAAGGAGCAGTACTTC. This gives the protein CASSLRQGKEQYF.